Reported below is one T cell receptor beta chain. Assay: immunoSEQ multiplex PCR; the TCRdb copy retains only in-frame clones and omits some. Here the sample spans approximately 200,000 clones, about 85% being singletons. Germline V gene sequence: CDR1 LNHDA, CDR2 SQIVND (reference sequence). CDR3 length equals 15 residues. V lost 6 bases and J lost 2, with 14 bases in between. The data originate from a study of blood T cell repertoires in COVID-19. Sequenced input: PBMCs or T cells enriched from blood (not recorded which). V usage is TRBV19 and J usage is TRBJ1-5, with a weak D call TRBD1 (5 bases). The TCR originated in a man aged 35-49 years who had recovered from COVID-19. CDR3 nucleotides: TGTGCCAGTAGACAACAGGCGTGGGGCAATCAGCCCCAGCATTTT. Translating gives CASRQQAWGNQPQHF.